This T cell receptor (beta chain) is from a study of spatial heterogeneity in lung cancer. Findings and caveats of the study: The number of expanded tumor alpha and beta chains correlated with mutation number.

Regarding time point: sample taken at primary tumor resection. The cohort: about 79 early-stage, untreated non-small cell lung cancer patients. About this clonotype itself: Its antigen is unidentified. The library was built for alpha chains, so this beta chain is an off-target read and its size means little.

Germline assignment: CDR1 MNHEY and CDR2 SVGEGT. Trimming took 7 bases from V and 0 from J, leaving 10 bases between them. The CDR3 consists of 14 residues. TCRdb re-called the 5' RACE reads through MiXCR, storing one row per CDR3 protein. The data show 9,500 to 10,000 distinct CDR3 sequences, 54% seen once. This chain connects TRBV6-2 or TRBV6-3 to TRBJ2-1, with D hard to call. The clonotype was recovered from a female donor with early-stage non-small cell lung cancer. This sample comprised lung tumor tissue, obtained at surgery. CDR3 sequence: CASNKGGSYNEQFF. CDR3 DNA: TGTGCCAGCAACAAGGGTGGCTCCTACAATGAGCAGTTCTTC.